A single sample gave rise to the 26 T cell receptor beta chains below, sequenced in a study of blood T cell repertoires in COVID-19. Only in-frame clones appear in the TCRdb table, and some are missing; sequencing was by immunoSEQ multiplex PCR. Among approximately 140,000 clones listed, roughly nine tenths were seen once. Sequenced input: peripheral blood. The receptors here all came from a human donor with COVID-19, enrolled during active disease. The donor label of this sample is uncertain.

The J gene is TRBJ2-3, the V gene TRBV19, with 9 bases identical to TRBD1. This CDR3 comprises 15 residues. Germline assignment: CDR1 LNHDA and CDR2 SQIVND (reference sequence). Trimming took 6 bases from V and 5 from J; bases not matched to a gene: 9. The CDR3 sequence: CASSYTGGPVDTQYF. CDR3 sequence (DNA): TGTGCCAGTAGCTATACAGGGGGCCCCGTAGATACGCAGTATTTT.

Comments on this clone: Within the sample, other DNA sequences also encode this same CDR3. The chain joins TRBV5-4 to TRBJ2-7; TRBD1 might be the D (6 bases). The CDR3 consists of 14 residues. V lost 2 bases and J 2 bases, leaving 11 bases between the germline ends. Germline CDR1 and CDR2: SGHNT and YYREEE (reference sequence). The CDR3 DNA reads TGTGCCAGCAGCTTCGGGACAAGCACCTACGAGCAGTACTTC. It codes for CASSFGTSTYEQYF.

This rearrangement joins TRBV28 to TRBJ1-5; TRBD1 agrees at 8 bases. Germline V gives CDR1 MDHEN, CDR2 SYDVKM. CDR3 size: 17 residues. Trimming cost V 3 bases and J 1 base; bases outside gene matches: 8. The CDR3 DNA reads as TGTGCCAGCAGTTTTGAACGGACAGGGACGAGCAATCAGCCCCAGCATTTT. Translated, it gives CASSFERTGTSNQPQHF. Together with reference TRBV28 and TRBJ1-5, the CDR3 gives the full variable domain: DVKVTQSSRYLVKRTGEKVFLECVQDMDHENMFWYRQDPGLGLRLIYFSYDVKMKEKGDIPEGYSVSREKKERFSLILESASTNQTSMYLCASSFERTGTSNQPQHFGDGTRLSIL.

A single count supports this clone. V gene TRBV7-3 combines with J gene TRBJ2-2; the D gene is possibly TRBD2 (6 bases). V lost 5 bases to trimming and J lost 5 bases, with 18 bases between them. The CDR3 consists of 16 residues. Germline assignment: CDR1 SGHTA and CDR2 FQGTGA. CDR3 protein: CASSTSSGTETGELFF. DNA of the CDR3: TGTGCCAGCAGCACCTCGTCCGGGACTGAGACCGGGGAGCTGTTTTTT.

Written as DNA, the CDR3 is TGTGCCAGCTCTTCAGGGGGATACAACTATGGCTACACCTTC. Translating it yields CASSSGGYNYGYTF. This chain uses TRBV18 with TRBJ1-2, with 7 bases aligning to TRBD1. The CDR3 runs 14 residues. V trimming: 6 bases; J trimming: 2 bases; junction bases outside the gene matches: 6. Germline loops: CDR1 KGHSH, CDR2 LQKENI.

The rearrangement joins TRBV9 to TRBJ2-7, with D unresolved. Trimming took 4 bases from V and 2 from J, leaving 16 bases between them. Germline loops: CDR1 SGDLS, CDR2 YYNGEE. The CDR3 contains 15 residues. The CDR3: CASSRRVGTAYEQYF. The CDR3 bases are TGTGCCAGCAGCCGTCGAGTGGGCACCGCCTACGAGCAGTACTTC.

The rearrangement uses TRBV19 and TRBJ2-2; 13 positions agree with TRBD2. Germline CDR1 LNHDA, CDR2 SQIVND (reference sequence). V lost 7 bases to trimming and J lost 4 bases; unmatched junction nucleotides: 6. This CDR3 contains 16 residues. CDR3 region: CASKLAGGPGTGELFF. As DNA, the CDR3 is TGTGCCAGTAAACTAGCGGGAGGGCCGGGCACCGGGGAGCTGTTTTTT.

Note on this clone: One end of the junction varies from germline; a read error may be responsible. The chain's CDR3 is CASSDLSSSHEQYF. The CDR3 coding sequence is TGTGCCAGCAGCGATCTCTCTAGCTCCCACGAGCAGTACTTC. The rearrangement uses TRBV9 and TRBJ2-7; D possibly corresponds to TRBD2 (5 bases). The CDR3 has 14 residues. Germline V gives CDR1 SGDLS, CDR2 YYNGEE.

The chain carries TRBV7-9 and TRBJ2-5, with 15 nucleotides matching TRBD2. The CDR3 consists of 17 residues. Germline assignment: CDR1 SEHNR and CDR2 FQNEAQ (reference sequence). The trim removed 2 bases at V and 2 bases at J, leaving 3 bases unmatched. The chain's CDR3 is CASSLWTSGGVQETQYF. In DNA form, the CDR3 reads TGTGCCAGCAGCTTATGGACTAGCGGGGGGGTACAAGAGACCCAGTACTTC.

This chain uses TRBV7-3 with TRBJ1-4; possibly TRBD1 for D (5 bases). Germline loops: CDR1 SGHTA, CDR2 FQGTGA. There are 14 residues in the CDR3. Deletions cut 7 bases from V and 8 bases from J, with 17 bases between. The CDR3 loop is CASTLGREEEKLFF. The CDR3 DNA follows: TGTGCCAGCACCTTGGGCAGGGAAGAAGAAAAACTGTTTTTT. The full variable domain, its missing parts supplied by reference TRBV7-3 and TRBJ1-4, is GAGVSQTPSNKVTEKGKYVELRCDPISGHTALYWYRQSLGQGPEFLIYFQGTGAADDSGLPNDRFFAVRPEGSVSTLKIQRTERGDSAVYLCASTLGREEEKLFFGSGTQLSVL.

The genes are TRBV5-1 and TRBJ1-4; 12 nucleotides align to TRBD1. V lost 4 bases to trimming and J lost 7 bases; unmatched junction nucleotides: 2. In germline, CDR1 is SGHRS, CDR2 YFSETQ. This CDR3 spans 14 amino acids. The CDR3 region is CASSPGQGAEKLFF. The CDR3 DNA follows: TGCGCCAGCAGCCCGGGACAGGGGGCTGAAAAACTGTTTTTT.

The chain is built from TRBV6-1 and TRBJ2-1; 11 nucleotides line up with TRBD2. CDR1 is MNHNS, CDR2 SASEGT, per germline. The CDR3 runs 20 residues. Losses at the gene ends were 0 bases for V and 6 bases for J; bases not matched to a gene: 16. The CDR3, as DNA: TGTGCCAGCAGTGAAGCCTTCCTCGTTTTTAGCGGGGGGGTAACCAATGAGCAGTTCTTC. Its protein product is CASSEAFLVFSGGVTNEQFF.

Only one count was recorded for this clone. This chain links TRBV29-1 with TRBJ2-4; tentative D call: TRBD2 (5 bases). The V gene lost 3 bases and the J gene lost 8 bases, with 11 bases spanning the gap. Germline lookup yields CDR1 SQVTM and CDR2 ANQGSEA. The length of the CDR3 is 12 residues. CDR3: CSVEDWRDIQYF. CDR3 bases: TGCAGCGTTGAGGACTGGCGGGACATTCAGTACTTC.

V gene TRBV6-1 combines with J gene TRBJ1-2; possibly TRBD1 for D (5 bases). CDR3 size: 13 residues. The V end was cut by 0 bases, the J end by 5 bases, with 7 bases between. CDR1 MNHNS and CDR2 SASEGT come from the germline V gene. Here the CDR3 DNA reads TGTGCCAGCAGTGAAGCGGGACTTTATGGCTACACCTTC. It is translated as CASSEAGLYGYTF.

The chain employs TRBV28 and TRBJ1-3; no firm D call. This CDR3 comprises 14 residues. CDR1 is MDHEN and CDR2 is SYDVKM in the germline V gene. V gave up 3 bases and J gave up 0 bases, with 6 bases separating them. In nucleotides, the CDR3 is TGTGCCAGCAGTTTCCCCAGCTCTGGAAACACCATATATTTT. Protein product: CASSFPSSGNTIYF.

The rearrangement uses TRBV4-1 and TRBJ2-5; 7 nucleotides align to TRBD1. In germline, CDR1 is MGHRA, CDR2 YSYEKL. The ends lost 0 bases at V and 2 bases at J; junction bases unmatched: 3. CDR3 size: 15 residues. CDR3 residues: CASSQELGQQETQYF. The CDR3 bases are TGCGCCAGCAGCCAAGAATTGGGACAGCAAGAGACCCAGTACTTC.

The CDR3 reads CASSRGVTDENYGYTF. CDR3 in DNA: TGTGCCAGTAGTCGGGGGGTTACGGACGAAAACTATGGCTACACCTTC. J is TRBJ1-2 and V is TRBV19; maybe TRBD1 (5 bases). CDR1 and CDR2 from the germline V gene are LNHDA and SQIVND (reference sequence). CDR3 length: 16 residues. V gave up 5 bases and J gave up 2 bases, with 18 bases separating them.

On this clone itself: Other DNA sequences in this sample translate to the same CDR3. In nucleotides, the CDR3 is TGCGCCAGCAGCTTAGGGGGGGCTAATGAAAAACTGTTTTTT. This encodes CASSLGGANEKLFF. The rearrangement uses TRBV5-1 and TRBJ1-4, with a weak D call TRBD1 (6 bases). The V gene's germline CDR1 is SGHRS and CDR2 YFSETQ. The CDR3 consists of 14 residues. The germline V and J ends were trimmed by 2 bases and 3 bases, with 8 bases remaining between them. The full variable domain, with the rest looked up from reference TRBV5-1 and TRBJ1-4, is KAGVTQTPRYLIKTRGQQVTLSCSPISGHRSVSWYQQTPGQGLQFLFEYFSETQRNKGNFPGRFSGRQFSNSRSEMNVSTLELGDSALYLCASSLGGANEKLFFGSGTQLSVL.

V usage is TRBV5-6 and J usage is TRBJ2-5; 9 bases are a match to TRBD1. Germline loops: CDR1 SGHDT, CDR2 YYEEEE. The J segment lost 3 bases and the V segment lost 5 bases, leaving 5 bases of the junction unmatched. This CDR3 has 14 amino acids. CDR3 amino acids: CASSRQGVEETQYF. CDR3 coding DNA: TGTGCCAGCAGTCGACAGGGGGTCGAAGAGACCCAGTACTTC.

The rearrangement uses TRBV6-5 and TRBJ2-4; 9 bases fit TRBD1. This CDR3 is 14 amino acids long. CDR1 MNHEY and CDR2 SVGAGI come from the germline V gene. V shed 8 bases, J shed 2 bases, and the junction held 4 bases outside the gene matches. CDR3 loop: CASATGGTKNIQYF. In DNA form, the CDR3 reads TGTGCCAGCGCGACAGGGGGAACCAAAAACATTCAGTACTTC.

The CDR3 loop reads CASRRGIYTNTEAFF. The CDR3 DNA reads TGTGCCAGCAGGAGGGGGATCTACACGAACACTGAAGCTTTCTTT. The chain combines TRBV6-5 with TRBJ1-1; possibly TRBD1 for D (6 bases). The CDR3 length is 15 residues. Germline values: CDR1 MNHEY, CDR2 SVGAGI. V lost 6 bases to trimming and J lost 1 base, with 15 bases between them.

The rearrangement uses TRBV6-5 and TRBJ2-5; TRBD2 aligns across 8 bases. CDR1 and CDR2 (germline): MNHEY, SVGAGI. The trim removed 7 bases at V and 7 bases at J, leaving 14 bases unmatched. This CDR3 comprises 15 residues. CDR3 amino acids: CASNTKYGAGGTQYF. DNA of the CDR3: TGTGCCAGCAATACGAAATACGGGGCGGGGGGGACCCAGTACTTC.

V gene TRBV21-1 combines with J gene TRBJ2-7; the table's D call of TRBD1 was not tested on the DNA. TRBV21-1 corresponds to a pseudogene. This CDR3 comprises 16 residues. The CDR3, as DNA: TGTGCCAGCAGCAAACTTGGAGGCAGGGGCGTCTACGAGCAGTACTTC. Translating it yields CASSKLGGRGVYEQYF.

The chain couples TRBV7-8 to TRBJ2-3; TRBD2 aligns across 12 bases. V trimming: 5 bases; J trimming: 0 bases; junction bases outside the gene matches: 6. Germline-derived CDR1 and CDR2 are SGHVS and FQNEAQ. The CDR3 consists of 17 residues. The CDR3 loop is CASSPYGLAGSTDTQYF. The CDR3 nucleotides read TGTGCCAGCAGCCCCTACGGACTAGCGGGGAGCACAGATACGCAGTATTTT.

The chain joins TRBV5-6 to TRBJ1-6; TRBD1 matches at 7 bases. The CDR3 extends over 14 amino acids. Per germline, CDR1 SGHDT and CDR2 YYEEEE. With 1 base clipped from V and 10 bases from J, the junction kept 5 bases outside the gene matches. CDR3 sequence reads: CASSLSGGNSPLHF. The CDR3 region has the DNA TGTGCCAGCAGCTTGTCAGGGGGAAACTCACCCCTCCACTTT.

This clone was counted between two and nine times. V usage is TRBV24-1 and J usage is TRBJ1-3, with D possibly matching TRBD1 (5 bases). Deletions cut 4 bases from V and 2 bases from J, with 11 bases between. CDR1 and CDR2 (germline): KGHDR, SFDVKD. This CDR3 region has 15 residues. CDR3 sequence reads: CATSEEQVPGNTIYF. The CDR3 DNA reads TGTGCCACCAGTGAGGAACAGGTACCTGGAAACACCATATATTTT.